Shown below are 11 T cell receptor beta chains from a single sample sequenced in a study of T cells in Graves' hyperthyroidism and ophthalmopathy. Researchers took RNA transcripts and amplified the TCR beta CDR3 regions from them. Researchers ran a first-round RT-PCR on the TCR CDR3 using the HTBI primer set. Each CDR3 protein gets one entry after TCRdb re-called the multiplex PCR reads with MiXCR. This sample has roughly 380,000 distinct CDR3 sequences, with roughly 19% found just once. What was sequenced was blood. These receptors came from a woman under 30 with Graves' hyperthyroidism.

This chain connects TRBV10-3 to TRBJ2-2, with D tentatively TRBD1 (5 bases). The germline V gene encodes CDR1 ENHRY and CDR2 SYGVKD. The CDR3 is 15 amino acids. V lost 8 bases, J lost 6 bases, and 19 bases lay in between. Here the CDR3 reads CAIDGGAGLSGELFF. The CDR3 DNA reads TGTGCCATCGACGGTGGGGCCGGCCTGTCCGGGGAGCTGTTTTTT.

This clonotype was observed at least ten times. V and J are TRBV6-1 and TRBJ2-7; maybe TRBD2 (6 bases). In germline, CDR1 is MNHNS, CDR2 SASEGT. CDR3 size: 14 residues. The V gene lost 5 bases and the J gene lost 0 bases, with 11 bases spanning the gap. The CDR3 sequence is CASSTNSGSYEQYF. The CDR3, as DNA: TGTGCCAGCAGTACCAATAGCGGCTCCTACGAGCAGTACTTC.

The chain combines TRBV25-1 with TRBJ1-1, with 9 bases identical to TRBD1. V was clipped by 6 bases and J by 3 bases; unmatched bases: 8. Germline loops: CDR1 MGHDK, CDR2 SYGVNS. The CDR3 is 15 residues long. CDR3 DNA: TGTGCCAGCAGCTACACCGGGACAGGGTACACTGAAGCTTTCTTT. It encodes CASSYTGTGYTEAFF.

CDR3 nucleotides: TGTGCCAGCAGCCTGGGACAGGTGGTTCAGCCCCAGCATTTT. Its protein is CASSLGQVVQPQHF. The J gene is TRBJ1-5, the V gene TRBV3-1; 8 bases map to TRBD1. Trimming cost V 4 bases and J 6 bases; bases outside gene matches: 5. The CDR3 loop spans 14 amino acids. Germline CDR1 reads LGHDT; CDR2 reads YNNKEL (reference sequence).

The chain joins TRBV2 to TRBJ2-5; 16 bases are shared with TRBD2. The CDR3 sequence is 18 residues long. Germline values: CDR1 SNHLY, CDR2 FYNNEI. Trimming removed 3 bases from V and 4 bases from J; junction bases left unmatched: 8. CDR3: CASSEGLAGGPPVETQYF. CDR3 nucleotides: TGTGCCAGCAGTGAGGGACTAGCGGGGGGGCCCCCGGTAGAGACCCAGTACTTC.

This clonotype was seen repeatedly, ten times or more. The chain recombines TRBV5-5 with TRBJ2-5, with a possible D match to TRBD2 (6 bases). V dropped 0 bases and J dropped 2 bases, with 17 bases sitting between them. Germline V gene lookup returns CDR1 SGHKS and CDR2 YYEKEE (reference sequence). The CDR3 is 17 amino acids. The DNA for the CDR3 is TGTGCCAGCAGCTTGGGGGGTGGGAGGATCGTACAAGAGACCCAGTACTTC. Protein sequence: CASSLGGGRIVQETQYF.

This chain uses TRBV7-2 with TRBJ2-5; tentatively, D is TRBD1 (5 bases). Germline CDR1 and CDR2: SGHTA and FQGNSA. There are 14 residues in the CDR3. With 5 bases removed from V and 1 base from J, the gap between germline ends came to 11 bases. The CDR3 DNA reads as TGTGCCAGCAGCCATAGACAGATCCAAGAGACCCAGTACTTC. Amino acids: CASSHRQIQETQYF.

In its sample, this clonotype was seen once. This may be a read error, as it is one base from a much larger clone. The J gene is TRBJ2-2, the V gene TRBV2, with D perhaps TRBD2 (5 bases). Per the germline V gene, CDR1 is SNHLY and CDR2 is FYNNEI. The length of the CDR3 is 13 residues. The chain's CDR3 is CASSPGWTGELCF. The CDR3, as DNA: TGTGCCAGCAGCCCAGGATGGACCGGGGAGCTGTGTTTT. The full variable domain, completed using reference TRBV2 and TRBJ2-2, is EPEVTQTPSHQVTQMGQEVILRCVPISNHLYFYWYRQILGQKVEFLVSFYNNEISEKSEIFDDQFSVERPDGSNFTLKIRSTKLEDSAMYFCASSPGWTGELCFGEGSRLTVL.

This clonotype was counted many times. The chain combines TRBV28 with TRBJ2-7; D not resolved. V gave up 4 bases and J gave up 5 bases, with 15 bases separating them. CDR3 length: 14 residues. From germline, CDR1 is MDHEN and CDR2 SYDVKM. The CDR3 is CASSWFKSSNEQYF. Written as DNA, the CDR3 is TGTGCCAGCAGTTGGTTTAAGTCTTCGAACGAGCAGTACTTC.

V and J are TRBV12-5 and TRBJ2-5, with D possibly matching TRBD2 (6 bases). Trimming pared 6 bases from V and 1 base from J, leaving 15 bases between. Germline V gene lookup returns CDR1 LGHNT and CDR2 FRNRAP. This CDR3 is built from 15 residues. The CDR3 DNA follows: TGTGCTAGTGGCCGGGGGACGGGGGTCCAAGAGACCCAGTACTTC. It yields the protein CASGRGTGVQETQYF.

The J gene is TRBJ2-5, the V gene TRBV11-2; 9 positions match TRBD2. This CDR3 spans 16 amino acids. J lost 8 bases, V lost 5 bases, and 15 bases had no gene match. Per germline, CDR1 SGHAT and CDR2 FQNNGV. CDR3 coding DNA: TGTGCCAGCAGCCCCCAAAGCGGGGGGAGGGGAAGAACCCAGTACTTC. This translates into CASSPQSGGRGRTQYF. The whole variable domain, filled in from reference TRBV11-2 and TRBJ2-5, reads EAGVAQSPRYKIIEKRQSVAFWCNPISGHATLYWYQQILGQGPKLLIQFQNNGVVDDSQLPKDRFSAERLKGVDSTLKIQPAKLEDSAVYLCASSPQSGGRGRTQYFGPGTRLLVL.